A selection of T cell receptor beta chains follows, all from one sample in a study of regulatory T cells in long-lasting Graves disease. TCRdb redid the calling of the multiplex PCR reads with MiXCR, one entry per CDR3 protein. The table shows some 230,000 distinct CDR3 sequences, with approximately 20% occurring only once. The starting material was peripheral blood mononuclear cells (PBMCs), obtained at new diagnosis, from a patient treated with antithyroid drugs. These receptors were taken from a female donor with Graves disease. The CDR3 runs from the conserved cysteine through the conserved F or W. D genes are given only for firm matches. The listing skips clone size in some rows; elsewhere it reads once, few, many or a size class.

j_call,v_call,d_call,clone_size,cdr3_nt,cdr3_aa
TRBJ2-1,TRBV19,NA,many,TGTGCCAGCACCGAACAGCAAGGCCTTAATGAGCAGTTCTTC,CASTEQQGLNEQFF
TRBJ2-4,TRBV6-2/TRBV6-3,TRBD1,NA,TGTGCCAGCAGTGAGTGGGGACAGGAGTACTTC,CASSEWGQEYF
TRBJ2-1,TRBV10-3,TRBD2,many,TGTGCCATCTGGGGAGGGGCAAGCGGAGATGAGCAGTTCTTC,CAIWGGASGDEQFF
TRBJ2-3,TRBV30,NA,many,TGTGCCTGGAGTACGGGTACCCAAACAGATACGCAGTATTTT,CAWSTGTQTDTQYF
TRBJ1-1,TRBV12-3/TRBV12-4,TRBD1,many,TGTGCCAGCAGGCAGAAGGACAGGGGGTGGAACACTGAAGCTTTCTTT,CASRQKDRGWNTEAFF
TRBJ2-1,TRBV6-2/TRBV6-3,NA,many,TGTGCCAGCAGTTACTCGCGCGAGTACAATGAGCAGTTCTTC,CASSYSREYNEQFF
TRBJ1-4,TRBV28,NA,NA,TGTGCCAGCAGTTTATGGTTGGGAGGGAATGAAAAACTGTTTTTT,CASSLWLGGNEKLFF
TRBJ2-7,TRBV7-9,NA,many,TGTGCCAGCAGCCAATCCTCCGGGTACGAGCAGTACTTC,CASSQSSGYEQYF
TRBJ1-2,TRBV6-1,TRBD1,many,TGTGCCAGCAGTTCTGACAGGGGGCATAACTATGGCTACACCTTC,CASSSDRGHNYGYTF
TRBJ2-5,TRBV5-6,NA,many,TGTGCCAGCAGCTTGGTTCGCCAAGAGACCCAGTACTTC,CASSLVRQETQYF
TRBJ2-1,TRBV13,NA,many,TGTGCCAGCAGCTTACCTTCGGGGTTCGGGGATTTGACTTCGAGCTCCTACAATGAGCAGTTCTTC,CASSLPSGFGDLTSSSYNEQFF
TRBJ1-1,TRBV28,TRBD1,NA,TGTGCCAGCAGCTCGGGACAGGGTGGGGCTTTCTTT,CASSSGQGGAFF
TRBJ2-5,TRBV7-2,NA,many,TGTGCCAGCAGCACGTGGGGGGAGACCCAGTACTTC,CASSTWGETQYF
TRBJ2-7,TRBV7-2,TRBD2,once,TGTGCCAGCAGCTTAAATGGCGGGAGTCACGAGCAGTACTTC,CASSLNGGSHEQYF
TRBJ2-1,TRBV7-8,NA,NA,TGTGCCAGCAGCCACTCGGGTAGCGGCTACAATGAGCAGTTCTTC,CASSHSGSGYNEQFF
TRBJ1-2,TRBV6-1,TRBD1,many,TGTGCCAGCAGTGATTTAGACAGGGTCGATGGCTACACCTTC,CASSDLDRVDGYTF
TRBJ2-5,TRBV28,NA,NA,TGTGCCAGCGAGCAAGCGTACCAAGAGACCCAGTACTTC,CASEQAYQETQYF
TRBJ2-1,TRBV12-3/TRBV12-4,NA,many,TGTGCCAGCAGACCTAGCTCCTACAATGAGCAGTTCTTC,CASRPSSYNEQFF
TRBJ1-1,TRBV7-9,NA,NA,TGCGCCAGCAGCGAGTTTTATTCGAGGACTGAAGCTTTCTTT,CASSEFYSRTEAFF
TRBJ2-1,TRBV2,NA,many,TGTGCCAGCAGGATCATCGGCGGCGCGGATGAGCAGTTCTTC,CASRIIGGADEQFF
TRBJ1-6,TRBV7-2,TRBD1,many,TGTGCCAGCAGACCCGGGACAGATAATTCACCCCTCCACTTT,CASRPGTDNSPLHF
TRBJ2-2,TRBV5-1,NA,NA,TGCGCCAGCAGCGTGACACTCCGGGCCGGGGAGCTGTTTTTT,CASSVTLRAGELFF
TRBJ2-1,TRBV7-9,NA,many,TGTGCCAGCAGCTTAGAGGGAGGACGGGGCGATGAGCAGTTCTTC,CASSLEGGRGDEQFF
TRBJ1-1,TRBV5-8,NA,many,TGTGCCAGCAGCTTACAGGGAGGCACTGAAGCTTTCTTT,CASSLQGGTEAFF
TRBJ2-1,TRBV5-1,NA,NA,TGCGCCAGCACCCTAGGGTGGGGGGGGCCAAATGAGCAGTTCTTC,CASTLGWGGPNEQFF
TRBJ2-1,TRBV6-1,TRBD1,few,TGTGCCAGCAGTCCGACAGGGGGGGACTACAATGAGCAGTTCTTC,CASSPTGGDYNEQFF
TRBJ1-5,TRBV2,TRBD1,many,TGTGCCAGCAGCCGGGACAGGGGACACAATCAGCCCCAGCATTTT,CASSRDRGHNQPQHF
TRBJ1-2,TRBV7-9,NA,many,TGTGCCAGCAGCCGTACAGCCACAATTAACTATGGCTACACCTTC,CASSRTATINYGYTF
TRBJ2-1,TRBV19,NA,many,TGTGCCAGTAGTATCGGACGCCAACGGGGCAATGAGCAGTTCTTC,CASSIGRQRGNEQFF
TRBJ1-3,TRBV9,NA,many,TGTGCCAGCAGCGCCCCGAGAGCTGGAAACACCATATATTTT,CASSAPRAGNTIYF
TRBJ2-7,TRBV7-3,NA,few,TGTGCCAGCAGCTTAACTTCCGGGGACGAGCAGTACTTC,CASSLTSGDEQYF
TRBJ2-7,TRBV12-3/TRBV12-4,NA,many,TGTGCCAGCAGTTTTGGCATCGTGACCTACGAGCAGTACTTC,CASSFGIVTYEQYF
TRBJ2-1,TRBV6-2/TRBV6-3,TRBD2,many,TGTGCCAGCAGAAGAGGACTAGTGGGGTACAATGAGCAGTTCTTC,CASRRGLVGYNEQFF
TRBJ1-2,TRBV19,TRBD1,many,TGTGCCAGTACCCGGGACAGGGGCACCTATGGCTACACCTTC,CASTRDRGTYGYTF
TRBJ1-1,TRBV9,NA,NA,TGTGCCAGCAGCGTAGCTCCCGCTAACACTGAAGTTTTCTTT,CASSVAPANTEVFF
TRBJ1-4,TRBV2,TRBD1,many,TGTGCCAGCAGTGAACCGAGGACAGGGGGGAGTGAAAAACTGTTTTTT,CASSEPRTGGSEKLFF
TRBJ2-1,TRBV28,TRBD2,NA,TGTGCCAGCAGTTCAGGGGCGGGAGGGCCGGGGGAGCAGTTCTTC,CASSSGAGGPGEQFF
TRBJ2-7,TRBV25-1,TRBD1,NA,TGTGCCAGCAGTGCCCAAGGGACAGGGAAATCCTACGAGCAGTACTTC,CASSAQGTGKSYEQYF
TRBJ1-5,TRBV19,TRBD1,many,TGTGCCAGTAGTCACCGACAGGGAGGCGCGATGAGGGGTCAGCCCCAGCATTTT,CASSHRQGGAMRGQPQHF
TRBJ2-1,TRBV5-4,TRBD2,many,TGTGCCAGCAGCCCTCCGACTAGCGGGATGGCAAATGAGCAGTTCTTC,CASSPPTSGMANEQFF
TRBJ1-6,TRBV18,TRBD1,many,TGTGCCAGCTCACCGGGGACAGGGATTAATTCACCCCTCCACTTT,CASSPGTGINSPLHF
TRBJ2-7,TRBV19,NA,few,TGTGCCAGTAGTCCAACTGACAGATTCACCTCCTACGAGCAGTACTTC,CASSPTDRFTSYEQYF
TRBJ1-1,TRBV13,TRBD1,many,TGTGCCAGCAGCTACGCAGGGGGAAGCAGTGAAGCTTTCTTT,CASSYAGGSSEAFF
TRBJ2-1,TRBV7-3,NA,many,TGTGCCAGCAGCACCCGTGCGGCGTATGAGCAGTTCTTC,CASSTRAAYEQFF
TRBJ2-7,TRBV7-9,NA,many,TGTGCCAGCAGCTTAGCGCTTGGTAGCGTCTACGAGCAGTACTTC,CASSLALGSVYEQYF
TRBJ2-7,TRBV5-5,NA,NA,TGTGCCAGCAGGGACGGCCCGAGGTCCTACGAGCAGTACTTC,CASRDGPRSYEQYF
TRBJ2-1,TRBV20-1,TRBD1,many,TGCAGTGCTAGACTGTTCCGGGACAGCTACAATGAGCAGTTCTTC,CSARLFRDSYNEQFF
TRBJ2-3,TRBV19,NA,many,TGTGCCAGTAGTCGTCAGGCGGTGACTCCCACAGATACGCAGTATTTT,CASSRQAVTPTDTQYF
TRBJ1-2,TRBV12-3/TRBV12-4,TRBD1,many,TGTGCCAGCAGTTGGGACAGTACGGATGGCTACACCTTC,CASSWDSTDGYTF
TRBJ2-7,TRBV6-1,NA,many,TGTGCCAGCAGTGCCGGACCGTCCTACGAGCAGTACTTC,CASSAGPSYEQYF
TRBJ2-3,TRBV11-3,NA,many,TGTGCCAGCAGCCCCACTCAATCAGATACGCAGTATTTT,CASSPTQSDTQYF
TRBJ1-2,TRBV12-3/TRBV12-4,NA,many,TGTGCCAGCAGTTTGCTGGCAATCTATGGCTACACCTTC,CASSLLAIYGYTF
TRBJ2-1,TRBV7-2,NA,many,TGTGCCAGCAGCTCGGGGACTCGACGTGAGCAGTTCTTC,CASSSGTRREQFF
TRBJ2-7,TRBV2,NA,many,TGTGCCAGCAGTGAAAACAGGCTCGTTTACGAGCAGTACTTC,CASSENRLVYEQYF
TRBJ2-7,TRBV2,TRBD2,NA,TGTGCCAGCAGTCTGACTAGCGGGACCGAGCAGTACTTC,CASSLTSGTEQYF
TRBJ1-1,TRBV12-3/TRBV12-4,TRBD1,NA,TGTGCCAGCAGTTTAGTACAGGGGGCTGAAGCTTTCTTT,CASSLVQGAEAFF
TRBJ2-3,TRBV28,NA,NA,TGTGCCAGCAGTCCCCCTGGGACACCTCGCACAGATACGCAGTATTTT,CASSPPGTPRTDTQYF